In its sample, the clone carrying this T cell receptor beta chain was seen a few times. Its specificity is unknown. This specimen comes from a study of CD8 T cells in ankylosing spondylitis. Study conclusions and caveats: Disease-linked clones reportedly showed significant enrichment in matched ankylosing spondylitis synovial fluid. Some of the motif variants had earlier been found in reactive arthritis patients' fluid and blood. Apparently characteristic of ankylosing spondylitis blood was a TCR beta motif (fewer than ten highly homologous variants). Researchers report that disease-linked clones proved CD8+ and relatively rare in peripheral blood.

This CDR3 comprises 13 residues. Germline loops: CDR1 MDHEN, CDR2 SYDVKM. V was trimmed by 6 bases and J by 2 bases, leaving 11 bases between them. Making the TCR beta libraries involved quantitative 5'-RACE with molecular barcodes. TCRdb fed the 5' RACE reads into MiXCR, producing one record per CDR3 protein. Of fewer than 750,000 distinct CDR3 sequences in the sample, over 15% were seen once. Sequencing input: blood, either unsorted or a sorted T cell fraction (not recorded which). This sequence joins TRBV28 and TRBJ2-7; D possibly matches TRBD1 or TRBD2 (6 bases each). This receptor was taken from a male donor with ankylosing spondylitis. The CDR3 is CASRGGLPYEQYF. CDR3 bases: TGTGCCAGCAGGGGGGGCCTTCCCTACGAGCAGTACTTC.